Following are 20 T cell receptor beta chains from one sample sequenced in a study of long-term antiretroviral therapy in people with HIV. Samples were assayed with immunoSEQ v3.0 at survey level. The repertoire was sequenced with immunoSEQ multiplex PCR; TCRdb's copy has only in-frame clones and lacks some. The sample shows over 20,000 clones, about 85% of them seen only once. Sequencing was performed on unsorted PBMCs, taken 1.6 years after starting antiretroviral therapy. Receptor source: a man aged 40-55 years with HIV.

The CDR3 loop is CASSPGAGTINQPQHF. CDR3 nucleotide sequence: TGTGCCAGCTCACCCGGGGCCGGGACAATAAATCAGCCCCAGCATTTT. The rearrangement links TRBV18 to TRBJ1-5; possible D gene TRBD1, 6 bases. Germline V gene data show CDR1 as KGHSH and CDR2 as LQKENI. V lost 3 bases to trimming and J lost 4 bases, with 16 bases between them. The CDR3 length is 16 residues.

The chain uses TRBV7-8 and TRBJ2-7; D might be TRBD1 (5 bases). Trimming took off 5 bases at V and 7 bases at J, with 18 bases between the two ends. Germline V gene lookup returns CDR1 SGHVS and CDR2 FQNEAQ. CDR3 size: 14 residues. The CDR3 sequence is CASSLVRDSREQYF. In nucleotides, the CDR3 is TGTGCCAGCAGCCTAGTGAGAGACAGTCGGGAGCAGTACTTC. The full variable domain, with the rest looked up from reference TRBV7-8 and TRBJ2-7, is GAGVSQSPRYKVAKRGQDVALRCDPISGHVSLFWYQQALGQGPEFLTYFQNEAQLDKSGLPSDRFFAERPEGSVSTLKIQRTQQEDSAVYLCASSLVRDSREQYFGPGTRLTVT.

CDR3 residues: CSVAGGKGSNEQFF. In DNA, the CDR3 is TGCAGCGTTGCCGGGGGGAAAGGGTCCAATGAGCAGTTCTTC. The chain carries TRBV29-1 and TRBJ2-1; 7 bases match TRBD2. CDR3 length: 14 residues. CDR1 is SQVTM and CDR2 is ANQGSEA in the germline V gene. Trimming at V came to 4 bases and at J to 6 bases, leaving 9 bases not matched to a gene.

This clone was counted a few times. The rearrangement links TRBV7-2 to TRBJ1-5; D gene uncertain. The CDR3 loop spans 13 amino acids. CDR1 is SGHTA, CDR2 FQGNSA, per germline. Trimming cost V 1 base and J 4 bases, with 5 bases left between them. The CDR3 loop is CASSLDLNQPQHF. The CDR3 DNA follows: TGTGCCAGCAGCTTAGACCTTAATCAGCCCCAGCATTTT.

This clone was picked up a small number of times. V gene TRBV11-2 combines with J gene TRBJ2-7; 9 positions agree with TRBD2. Germline CDR1 reads SGHAT; CDR2 reads FQNNGV. Trimming at V came to 5 bases and at J to 2 bases, leaving 7 bases not matched to a gene. This CDR3 contains 15 residues. Here the CDR3 reads CASSPQAGGTYEQYF. The CDR3 coding sequence is TGTGCCAGCAGCCCCCAAGCGGGGGGTACCTACGAGCAGTACTTC.

The chain combines TRBV19 with TRBJ1-5, with 11 bases aligning to TRBD1. The CDR3 is 15 residues long. The germline V gene has CDR1 LNHDA and CDR2 SQIVND (reference sequence). With V trimmed by 4 bases and J by 7 bases, 6 bases remained unmatched. The CDR3 nucleotides are TGTGCCAGTAGTACGACCGGGACAGGGGGACAGCCCCAGCATTTT. Its translation: CASSTTGTGGQPQHF.

The CDR3 DNA reads TGTGCCAGCAGTTACTCCAAGGGGACCGGGGAGCTGTTTTTT. Its protein product is CASSYSKGTGELFF. The chain joins TRBV6-6 to TRBJ2-2; D perhaps matches TRBD1 (5 bases). V lost 0 bases and J 5 bases, leaving 7 bases between the germline ends. The CDR3 has 14 residues. Germline V CDR1 and CDR2: MNHNY, SVGAGI (reference sequence).

This clone was seen a single time. The chain recombines TRBV6-4 with TRBJ2-3, with TRBD2 identical over 8 bases. Germline V gives CDR1 MRHNA, CDR2 SNTAGT. The CDR3 totals 16 residues. V lost 0 bases, J lost 11 bases, and 13 bases stayed unmatched. The CDR3 region has the DNA TGTGCCAGCAGTGACTCCGGAGCGGGAGATAACGGGGGGCAGTATTTT. Translation: CASSDSGAGDNGGQYF.

The chain couples TRBV10-2 to TRBJ1-4, with 7 bases matching TRBD1. Germline lookup yields CDR1 WSHSY and CDR2 SAAADI. Trimming removed 3 bases from V and 7 bases from J; junction bases left unmatched: 5. This CDR3 is built from 14 residues. Here the CDR3 DNA reads TGCGCCAGCAGTGAAAAGGGGGCGAGTGAAAAACTGTTTTTT. Translated, it gives CASSEKGASEKLFF.

The rearrangement joins TRBV4-2 to TRBJ1-4, with a possible D match to TRBD1 (5 bases). The CDR3 consists of 14 residues. Trimming took 4 bases from V and 6 from J, leaving 12 bases between them. Per germline, CDR1 LGHNA and CDR2 YNFKEQ. CDR3: CASSRGENDEKLFF. The CDR3 DNA reads as TGTGCCAGCAGCCGAGGGGAGAACGATGAAAAACTGTTTTTT.

V is TRBV5-5 and J is TRBJ2-7; D is unclear. Germline V gene lookup returns CDR1 SGHKS and CDR2 YYEKEE (reference sequence). The CDR3 consists of 14 residues. The V and J ends lost 0 bases and 1 base respectively, with 8 bases between them. CDR3 region: CASSLEGISYEQYF. The CDR3 DNA reads as TGTGCCAGCAGCTTGGAAGGAATTTCCTACGAGCAGTACTTC.

The table lists this clone with a count of one. The chain employs TRBV9 and TRBJ2-5; tentatively, D is TRBD1 (7 bases). This CDR3 has 16 amino acids. Trimming cost V 4 bases and J 1 base, with 17 bases left between them. Germline CDR1 is SGDLS and CDR2 is YYNGEE. CDR3 sequence (DNA): TGTGCCAGCAGCCCTCAGGCGGGACAGAGCCAAGAGACCCAGTACTTC. Translating gives CASSPQAGQSQETQYF.

The chain employs TRBV6-1 and TRBJ1-5, with D perhaps matching TRBD1 (5 bases). The V end lost 1 base, the J end lost 0 bases, and 10 bases lay between the germline ends. CDR1 and CDR2 (germline): MNHNS, SASEGT. The CDR3 extends over 16 amino acids. The CDR3 is CASSEDYRYSNQPQHF. The CDR3 nucleotides are TGTGCCAGCAGTGAAGATTACAGGTATAGCAATCAGCCCCAGCATTTT.

The chain is built from TRBV9 and TRBJ1-2, with TRBD1 matching over 11 bases. Germline CDR1 and CDR2: SGDLS and YYNGEE. The CDR3 runs to 14 residues. The trim removed 3 bases at V and 7 bases at J, leaving 5 bases unmatched. For the CDR3, the DNA is TGTGCCAGCAGCGCCGGACAGGGGGCGACTGGCTACACCTTC. This sequence encodes CASSAGQGATGYTF. Using reference TRBV9 and TRBJ1-2 for the parts outside the CDR3, the full variable domain is DSGVTQTPKHLITATGQRVTLRCSPRSGDLSVYWYQQSLDQGLQFLIQYYNGEERAKGNILERFSAQQFPDLHSELNLSSLELGDSALYFCASSAGQGATGYTFGSGTRLTVV.

Here the CDR3 reads CASSRDRDRVEAFF. CDR3 DNA sequence: TGTGCCAGCTCAAGGGACAGGGACAGGGTTGAAGCTTTCTTT. This chain uses TRBV18 with TRBJ1-1; 9 positions agree with TRBD1. V shed 5 bases and J 7 bases; nucleotides not matched to a gene: 8. The germline CDR1 and CDR2 sequences are KGHSH and LQKENI. The length of the CDR3 is 14 residues. Combining the CDR3 with reference TRBV18 and TRBJ1-1 gives the whole variable domain NAGVMQNPRHLVRRRGQEARLRCSPMKGHSHVYWYRQLPEEGLKFMVYLQKENIIDESGMPKERFSAEFPKEGPSILRIQQVVRGDSAAYFCASSRDRDRVEAFFGQGTRLTVV.

In its sample, this clone is medium-sized. For the CDR3, the DNA is TGTGCCAGCCGATCCGGGACTAGCATAACCGGGGAGCTGTTTTTT. Translating it yields CASRSGTSITGELFF. V usage is TRBV7-9 and J usage is TRBJ2-2, with 9 bases identical to TRBD2. V dropped 8 bases and J dropped 5; count of bases not matched to a gene: 9. The CDR3 runs to 15 residues. The germline V gene encodes CDR1 SEHNR and CDR2 FQNEAQ (reference sequence).

As to this clone: A read error may produce the germline difference seen at one junction end. The chain is built from TRBV29-1 and TRBJ2-7; 11 positions agree with TRBD1. Germline CDR1 and CDR2: SQVTM and ANQGSEA. The CDR3 runs to 13 residues. CDR3 region: CSVDGTGGYEQYF. The CDR3 nucleotides are TGCAGTGTTGATGGGACAGGGGGCTACGAGCAGTACTTC.

J is TRBJ2-7 and V is TRBV23-1, with 16 bases lining up with TRBD2. TRBV23-1 falls under the ORF class, with uncertain function. The CDR3 covers 17 residues. J lost 6 bases, V lost 3 bases, and 8 bases had no gene match. CDR3 DNA: TGCGCCAGCAGTCATGTGGGACTAGCGGGAGGGGTCTCCGAGCAGTACTTC. It yields the protein CASSHVGLAGGVSEQYF.

The chain joins TRBV12-5 to TRBJ1-3; 7 nucleotides align to TRBD1. The CDR3 totals 16 residues. Germline CDR1 reads LGHNT; CDR2 reads FRNRAP. V lost 1 base to trimming and J lost 2 bases; unmatched junction nucleotides: 5. The CDR3 nucleotides are TGTGCTAGTGGTTTGGGACAGGGAGCGACTGGAAACACCATATATTTT. It yields the protein CASGLGQGATGNTIYF.

The J gene is TRBJ2-5, the V gene TRBV25-1; 9 bases align to TRBD2. V was pared by 1 base and J by 5 bases, with 8 bases of the junction left unmatched. The CDR3 contains 16 residues. The germline V gene encodes CDR1 MGHDK and CDR2 SYGVNS. Written as DNA, the CDR3 is TGTGCCAGCAGTGAATCCATAGCGGGAGCGGGGGAGACCCAGTACTTC. This codes for CASSESIAGAGETQYF.